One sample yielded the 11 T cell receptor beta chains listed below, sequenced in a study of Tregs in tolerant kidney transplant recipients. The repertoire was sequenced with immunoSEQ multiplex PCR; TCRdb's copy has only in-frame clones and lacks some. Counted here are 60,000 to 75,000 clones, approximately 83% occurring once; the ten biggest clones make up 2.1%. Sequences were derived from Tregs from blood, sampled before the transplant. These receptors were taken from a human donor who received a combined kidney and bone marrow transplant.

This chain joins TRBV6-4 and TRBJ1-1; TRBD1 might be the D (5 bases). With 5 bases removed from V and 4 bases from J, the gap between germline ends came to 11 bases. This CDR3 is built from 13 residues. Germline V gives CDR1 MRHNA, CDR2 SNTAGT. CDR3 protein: CASSSAGGTEAFF. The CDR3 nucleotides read TGTGCCAGCAGTTCGGCGGGGGGCACTGAAGCTTTCTTT.

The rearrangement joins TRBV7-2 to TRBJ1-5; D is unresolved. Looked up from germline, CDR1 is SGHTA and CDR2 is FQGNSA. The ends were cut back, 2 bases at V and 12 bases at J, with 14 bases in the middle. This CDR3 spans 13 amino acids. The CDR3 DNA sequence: TGTGCCAGCAGCTTAAATCAGGCAGAGCTCCAGCATTTT. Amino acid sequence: CASSLNQAELQHF.

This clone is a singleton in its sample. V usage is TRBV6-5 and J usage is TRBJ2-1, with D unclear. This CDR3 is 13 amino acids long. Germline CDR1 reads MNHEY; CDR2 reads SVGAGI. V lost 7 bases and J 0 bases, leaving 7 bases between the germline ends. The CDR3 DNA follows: TGTGCCAGCAATCAAAACTCCTACAATGAGCAGTTCTTC. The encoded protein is CASNQNSYNEQFF.

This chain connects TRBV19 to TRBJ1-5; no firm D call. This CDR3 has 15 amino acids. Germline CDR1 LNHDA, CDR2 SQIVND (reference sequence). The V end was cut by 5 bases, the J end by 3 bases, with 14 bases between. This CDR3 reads CASSPPAGPNQPQHF. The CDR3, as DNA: TGTGCCAGTAGTCCCCCGGCAGGCCCCAATCAGCCCCAGCATTTT.

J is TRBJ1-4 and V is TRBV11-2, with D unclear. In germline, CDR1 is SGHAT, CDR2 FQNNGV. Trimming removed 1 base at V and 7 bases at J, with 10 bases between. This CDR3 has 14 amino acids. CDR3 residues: CASSLGRSGEKLFF. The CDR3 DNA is TGTGCCAGCAGCTTAGGGCGGTCGGGTGAAAAACTGTTTTTT.

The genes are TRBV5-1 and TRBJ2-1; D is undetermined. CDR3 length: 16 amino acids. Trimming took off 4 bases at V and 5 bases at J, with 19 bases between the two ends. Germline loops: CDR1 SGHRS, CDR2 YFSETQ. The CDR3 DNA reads TGCGCCAGCAGCCCGCCGGCAGGCCCTAAGAACAATGAGCAGTTCTTC. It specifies CASSPPAGPKNNEQFF.

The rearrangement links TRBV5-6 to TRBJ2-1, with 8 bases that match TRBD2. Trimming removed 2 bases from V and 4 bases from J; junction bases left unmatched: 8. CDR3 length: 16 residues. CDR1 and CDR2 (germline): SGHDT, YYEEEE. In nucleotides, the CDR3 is TGTGCCAGCAGCTTATCGGGCGGGGGGAAGTACAATGAGCAGTTCTTC. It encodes CASSLSGGGKYNEQFF.

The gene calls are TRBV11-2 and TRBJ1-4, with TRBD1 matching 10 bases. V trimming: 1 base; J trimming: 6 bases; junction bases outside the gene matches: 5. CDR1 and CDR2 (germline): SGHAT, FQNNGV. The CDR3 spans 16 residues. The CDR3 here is CASSLGLGTGDEKLFF. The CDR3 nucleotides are TGTGCCAGCAGCTTAGGTTTGGGGACAGGGGATGAAAAACTGTTTTTT.

As DNA, the CDR3 is TGTGCCAGCAGCCAAGATAGGAGGGTGGCTGGGAATACGCAGTATTTT. It is translated as CASSQDRRVAGNTQYF. The rearrangement joins TRBV4-2 to TRBJ2-3, with D maybe TRBD2 (6 bases). Trimming removed 0 bases from V and 7 bases from J, with 17 bases in between. Per germline, CDR1 LGHNA and CDR2 YNFKEQ. The CDR3 extends over 16 amino acids.

CDR3: CASSQDRPPLHF. The DNA of the CDR3 is TGTGCCAGCAGCCAGGACCGGCCACCCCTCCACTTT. This chain uses TRBV14 with TRBJ1-6, with unresolved D. V lost 3 bases to trimming and J lost 11 bases, with 8 bases between them. The CDR3 has 12 residues. Germline V CDR1 and CDR2: SGHDN, FVKESK.

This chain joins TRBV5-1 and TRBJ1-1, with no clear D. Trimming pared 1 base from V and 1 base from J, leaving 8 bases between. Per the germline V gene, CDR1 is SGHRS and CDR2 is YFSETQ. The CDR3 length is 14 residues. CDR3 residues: CASSLSSGNTEAFF. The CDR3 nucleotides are TGCGCCAGCAGCTTGTCGTCAGGGAACACTGAAGCTTTCTTT.